This TCR beta chain comes out of a study of post-analysis software for immune sequencing data. Study findings and constraints: The normalized Chao1 diversity of multiple sclerosis patients was significantly lower than that of controls. In patients, TRBV5-6, TRBV5-1 and TRBV20-1 belonged to 4 or 5 TRBV segments found more frequently than in controls.

As regards this clonotype: Its target is not known.

Between the trimmed V and J ends, which lost 0 bases and 2 bases, there was a span of 12 bases. In germline, CDR1 is SGHTA, CDR2 FQGNSA. The CDR3 length is 16 residues. The TCR beta cDNA libraries contained unique molecular identifiers. TCRdb called the PCR reads again in MiXCR, with one record for every CDR3 protein. The data hold 750,000 to 950,000 distinct CDR3 sequences, with approximately 57% observed a single time. The TCR originated in a girl between 10 and 17 years old with multiple sclerosis. This chain joins TRBV7-2 and TRBJ2-3; TRBD2 might be the D (7 bases). Sequences were obtained from blood. The CDR3 bases are TGTGCCAGCAGCTTAGCGTTCGCGGGGGCCACAGATACGCAGTATTTT. The encoded protein is CASSLAFAGATDTQYF. Full variable domain (outside the CDR3, taken from reference TRBV7-2 and TRBJ2-3): GAGVSQSPSNKVTEKGKDVELRCDPISGHTALYWYRQSLGQGLEFLIYFQGNSAPDKSGLPSDRFSAERTGGSVSTLTIQRTQQEDSAVYLCASSLAFAGATDTQYFGPGTRLTVL.